This T cell receptor (beta chain) was captured by sequencing in a study of shared clonotypes between healthy human individuals. About the study: Each donor's CD4 naive and CD4 memory cells filled three plates apiece, CD8 naive two, and CD8 memory one. Study observations and caveats: Relative to their counterparts shared across all four donors, non-shared clonotypes exhibited diminished generation probabilities.

Clones were read by immunoSEQ multiplex PCR, and TCRdb kept only the in-frame ones, dropping some. The sample carries more than 2 million clones, about 95% recorded once. In regard to this clone: Its cognate antigen is unknown.

Germline CDR1 reads MNHEY; CDR2 reads SMNVEV (reference sequence). The V gene lost 4 bases and the J gene lost 3 bases, with 12 bases spanning the gap. The CDR3 consists of 14 residues. It was CD45RO-negative cells, positively selected for CCR7, that made up naive CD8 cells, with terminally differentiated effector memory CD45RA+ cells excluded. The chain couples TRBV27 to TRBJ1-2; D call uncertain. This TCR came from a man between 18 and 29 years old in good health. Sequencing was done on a sample of naive CD8+ T cells sorted from blood. This CDR3 is CASSSLDWDYGYTF. For the CDR3, the DNA is TGTGCCAGCAGTTCCTTGGATTGGGACTATGGCTACACCTTC.